This T cell receptor beta chain was recovered during a study of T cell responses to AZD1222 COVID-19 vaccine. Timing groups of about 4 and about 12 weeks for second doses were pooled. This clone was counted only a few times. Its antigen remains unknown. Germline CDR1 is KGHSH and CDR2 is LQKENI. This CDR3 region has 14 residues. Trimming left V 3 bases short and J 1 base short, with 9 bases between. Whole-study findings and limits: Baseline antibody screening turned up just a handful of seropositive AZD1222 recipients. The study found vaccine-associated CD4 TCRs spanning spike, dominant at 160-218 and 743-854. Donors, mostly white British, included more females; clonal diversity was possibly underestimated.

TCRdb keeps only in-frame clones here, not all; method: immunoSEQ multiplex PCR. This table has about 150,000 clones, more than 85% appearing once. The chain uses TRBV18 and TRBJ1-1, with D uncertain. The sequences come from peripheral blood, collected 28 days after the second AZD1222 dose. This TCR derives from an adult who received the AZD1222 COVID-19 vaccine. The chain's CDR3 is CASSPWTANTEAFF. The DNA of the CDR3 is TGTGCCAGCTCACCCTGGACCGCGAACACTGAAGCTTTCTTT.